What follows describes a single T cell receptor (beta chain). A few counts support this clone. Its recognized antigen is unknown. Per-nucleotide qualities are absent, and no much larger clonotype sits a single base away. This entry comes from a study of cytomegalovirus exposure and HLA in healthy donors (dated by TCRdb to 2017 to 2019). Some background on the complete study: In an earlier analysis of some 550 of the donors, approximately 260 Gb of sequence data and 100 million or so unique TCR beta sequences from about 179 million T cells were reported. An early release covering roughly 640 HLA-typed donors comprised approximately 290 gigabases of sequencing data and roughly 86 million unique TCR sequences. Of the roughly 400 genotyped donors, roughly 76% were placed in the genetic ancestry cluster associated with self-reported Caucasian donors. The study aimed to test whether cataloging public T cell receptors could reveal signatures of past pathogen exposure. Using immunosequencing, the study profiled T cell repertoires from about 650 subjects and related those repertoires to cytomegalovirus serostatus. In addition to the first cohort of approximately 650 subjects, a separate validation cohort of 100 to 150 different subjects was used. To predict cytomegalovirus infection status, the study combined high-throughput TCR immunosequencing, statistical association of individual TCRs with disease status, and machine learning. To study patterns of TCR occurrence, a later analysis re-analyzed previously published TCR beta repertoires from several hundred donors and added high-resolution HLA genotyping. In the later analysis, no new phenotypic data were used to find candidate immune exposures; instead, reliance was placed on TCR beta sequences and their occurrence across donors. An earlier analysis of fewer than 750 of the donors used high-throughput TCR beta sequencing to judge whether each TCR beta V gene segment behaved as functional or pseudogenic. Alongside the repertoire data, information on donor age, sex, ethnicity and CMV serostatus was compiled. Genome-wide SNP genotypes for about 65% of the roughly 670 donors were used in a later genetic analysis, which treated that subset as a discovery cohort. Every discovery cohort repertoire had been produced on one sequencing platform. Class I and class II HLA loci were covered by the typing at four-digit resolution. The number of donors typed differed by locus, with roughly 629-640 for A, B, C, DRB1 and DQB1, more than 500 for DQA1, 600 to 610 for DPA1, and over 400 for DPB1. Because of strong linkage in the cohort, a few DR-DQ haplotypes were treated as single units for association and clustering. Across 300 to 400 genotyped donors of the cohort, an average of approximately 220,000 unique TCR beta nucleotide sequences per donor were sequenced, and about a sixth of those sequences were non-productive.

Overall results and qualifications from the work: In a later genetic analysis, a missense DCLRE1C variant was associated with V-gene and J-gene trimming of TCR beta chains, and the association was replicated in an independent cohort. A total of around 150 TCR beta chains were listed by the study as associated with cytomegalovirus. A further reported finding was that TCR beta sequences accurately predicted the HLA-A and HLA-B alleles for most subjects in the first cohort. A few of the identified cytomegalovirus-associated TCR beta chains were confirmed in vitro to be specific for cytomegalovirus antigens. In both the original and validation cohorts, the classifier was reported to diagnose cytomegalovirus status with high specificity and sensitivity. The only immune exposure information available for the cohort was CMV serostatus. In an earlier analysis of around 500 of the donors, most TCR beta V segments appeared in productive rearrangements about 90% or about 30% of the time, broadly matching IMGT annotations. The sequencing pipeline was judged likely to have produced a cluster of highly shared sequence variants as a technical artifact. According to the authors, the approach could potentially be generalized to other disease states and immunological phenotypes. At a false discovery rate of 0.05, a later analysis linked about 17,000 TCR beta sequences to specific HLA alleles. The cohort was sequenced for TCR beta chains only, and without alpha or paired-chain data the features that could be detected were limited. Several of the top co-occurrence clusters appeared to be linked to parvovirus B19, influenza, CMV and Epstein-Barr virus, according to a later analysis. According to a later genetic analysis, donors in an Asian-associated ancestry cluster had fewer N-insertions in productive TCRs than the approximately 630-donor mean. A later analysis found that most CMV-associated TCR beta chains appeared HLA-restricted, with HLA associations seemingly driven largely by CMV exposure. Correlated functional status among segregating V segments might be attributable to linkage disequilibrium, but an unknown experimental factor could not be ruled out. Roughly uniform sequencing depth across donors was assumed in presence/absence analyses, although this assumption may not hold. Because counts were too low, 15 or so rarely observed V segments, including chromosome 9 orphons, were excluded from the earlier analysis of several hundred of the donors. Compared with equally common non-associated chains, HLA-associated TCR beta chains in a later analysis were more clonally expanded and had lower generation probabilities. Most TCR sequences were seen in very few donors, while some public TCRs were found in many individuals. Assigning TCR associations to individual alleles was difficult when HLA alleles, especially DR and DQ, strongly co-occurred. According to a later analysis, TCR association rates differed among HLA loci, with DRB1 alleles showing the most associated TCRs and HLA-C alleles showing the fewest. Because the 87-base-pair reads could not distinguish some IMGT-functional V segments, including TRBV6-2 and TRBV6-3, those segments were excluded. HLA typing was unavailable for some donors at each locus, so association tests used only the typed subset.

The germline V gene (reference sequence) provides CDR1 LNHDA and CDR2 SQIVND. V loses 5 bases of germline sequence and J loses 2 bases, and the interval between the two ends is 15 bases. CDR3 length: 15 amino acids, cysteine to phenylalanine. Just the 45-base CDR3 DNA is kept, in frame starting at base 1. The cohort consisted of hundreds of healthy bone marrow donors. At the time of sampling, every cohort member was nominally healthy, though immune exposures that went unrecorded were likely present. The donor was CMV seropositive and belonged to the group of about 290 seropositive cohort members. Each donor provided a peripheral blood sample, and peripheral blood mononuclear cells were used for TCR beta sequencing. Genomic DNA extraction from the blood cell samples was performed with the Qiagen DNeasy Blood Extraction Kit. To prepare the library, the immunoSEQ multiplex PCR assay was applied. A mixture of 60 forward primers for TCR Vbeta segments and 13 reverse primers for TCR Jbeta segments was used in the multiplex PCR. The CDR3 region of rearranged TCR beta genes was amplified from genomic DNA by a multiplex PCR assay. Amplified TCR beta libraries were sequenced as 87-base-pair reads on the Illumina HiSeq System. On the study's bioinformatics: Across the 670 or so repertoires, a later analysis counted tens of millions of unique TCR beta chains, around 10 million of which were shared by at least two donors. Raw reads were error-corrected and collapsed into unique sequences by a nearest-neighbor algorithm in which closely related sequences were merged to remove PCR and sequencing errors. Alignment of CDR3 sequences to IMGT reference sequences was used to assign V, D and J gene segments. Each retained sequence needed at least a six-nucleotide match to both a V gene segment and a J gene segment. Rearrangements were classified as productive when the CDR3 lacked stop codons and remained in frame with V and J, and all other rearrangements were classified as non-productive. Following IMGT convention, CDR3 was defined as the stretch from the second conserved V-encoded cysteine up to the conserved J-encoded phenylalanine. In an earlier analysis of 587 of the donors, sequences lacking an unambiguous match to a single V gene segment were excluded. In an earlier analysis of 450 to 700 of the donors, V segments were called functional above 56.7% productive rearrangements and were called segregating when the between-donor standard deviation exceeded 5%. A statistical classification framework was developed to diagnose cytomegalovirus status using the catalog of TCR beta chain sequences. In a later analysis, V and J genes were assigned by comparing TCR nucleotide sequences against IMGT/GENE-DB human TR gene sequences. A later analysis assigned CDR3 sequences and most-parsimonious VDJ recombination scenarios with the TCRdist pipeline. In a later analysis, every TCR beta chain was defined by the combination of its CDR3 amino acid sequence and its V-gene family, and reads without a unique V-gene family were dropped. To address suspected cross-contamination and a sequencing artifact, a later analysis removed 450 to 700 highly shared, low-generation-probability nucleotide sequences. A later analysis calculated a clonal expansion index for each public chain from normalized within-repertoire ranks of inferred template counts. Generation probabilities in a later analysis came from a VDJ recombination model fitted to out-of-frame rearrangements, and those results were checked against IGoR. In a later analysis, hypergeometric tests were used to score TCR-TCR, TCR-HLA and TCR-CMV co-occurrence, with a repertoire-size bias correction applied to TCR pairs. To estimate false discovery rates, a later analysis permuted the HLA or CMV assignments 20 times. In a later analysis, co-occurring TCRs were grouped using DBSCAN, with TCRdist sequence similarity added in when clustering inside HLA-allele-positive subsets. Repertoires with fewer than 30,000 or more than 120,000 public chains were left out of co-occurrence clustering, as were about five repertoires with anomalous nucleotide sharing. TCRdb took over this immuneACCESS table, retaining in-frame rearrangements with V and J assigned. Such tables are incomplete; in checked studies, under half of the missing clones stem from an unresolved V gene, and the remainder is unexplained. V and J calls and clone size are as listed in that table; D and trimming were resolved from the DNA. Recorded for this sample are about 99,000 clones; approximately 79% of them occurred a single time. The ten top clones hold over 4% of the sample.

The TCR originated in a man between 50 and 59 years old in good health and CMV-seropositive. The sample was PBMCs. The chain couples TRBV19 to TRBJ2-5, and TRBD2 may be the D gene, going by 5 matching bases. CDR3 protein: CASSRQARTQETQYF. The nucleotides read TGTGCCAGTAGTCGTCAAGCGAGGACTCAAGAGACCCAGTACTTC. Extended through the reference TRBV19 and TRBJ2-5 proteins, this CDR3 yields the full variable domain: DGGITQSPKYLFRKEGQNVTLSCEQNLNHDAMYWYRQDPGQGLRLIYYSQIVNDFQKGDIAEGYSVSREKKESFPLTVTSAQKNPTAFYLCASSRQARTQETQYFGPGTRLLVL.